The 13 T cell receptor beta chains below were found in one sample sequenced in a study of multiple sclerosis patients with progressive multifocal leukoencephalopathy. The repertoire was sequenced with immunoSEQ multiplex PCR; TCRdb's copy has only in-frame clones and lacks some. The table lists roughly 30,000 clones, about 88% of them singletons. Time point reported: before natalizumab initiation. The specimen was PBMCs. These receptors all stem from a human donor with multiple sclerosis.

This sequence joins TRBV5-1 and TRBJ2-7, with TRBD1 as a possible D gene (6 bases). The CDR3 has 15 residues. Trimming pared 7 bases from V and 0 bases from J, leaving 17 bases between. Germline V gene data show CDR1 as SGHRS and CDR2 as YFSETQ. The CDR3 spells CASGRLDSISYEQYF. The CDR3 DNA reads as TGCGCCAGCGGGAGACTGGACAGCATCTCCTACGAGCAGTACTTC. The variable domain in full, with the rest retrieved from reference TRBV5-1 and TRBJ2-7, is KAGVTQTPRYLIKTRGQQVTLSCSPISGHRSVSWYQQTPGQGLQFLFEYFSETQRNKGNFPGRFSGRQFSNSRSEMNVSTLELGDSALYLCASGRLDSISYEQYFGPGTRLTVT.

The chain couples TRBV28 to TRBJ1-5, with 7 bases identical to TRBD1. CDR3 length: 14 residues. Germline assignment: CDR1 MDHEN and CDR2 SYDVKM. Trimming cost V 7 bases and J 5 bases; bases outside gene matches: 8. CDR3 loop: CASKRAGGYQPQHF. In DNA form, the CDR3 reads TGTGCCAGCAAGAGAGCAGGGGGATATCAGCCCCAGCATTTT.

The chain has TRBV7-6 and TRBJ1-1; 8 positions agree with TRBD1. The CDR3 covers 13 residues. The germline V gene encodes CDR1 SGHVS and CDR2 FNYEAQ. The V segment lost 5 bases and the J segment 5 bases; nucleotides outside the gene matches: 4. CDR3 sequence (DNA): TGTGCCAGCAGCCGGGACAGGCAAACTGAAGCTTTCTTT. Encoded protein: CASSRDRQTEAFF.

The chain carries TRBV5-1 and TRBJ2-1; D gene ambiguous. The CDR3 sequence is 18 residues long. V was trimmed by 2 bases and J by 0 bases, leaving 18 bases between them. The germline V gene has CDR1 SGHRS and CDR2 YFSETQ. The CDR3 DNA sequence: TGCGCCAGCAGCTTTCGTCCAGGCTCCCTACGCTCCTACAATGAGCAGTTCTTC. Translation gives CASSFRPGSLRSYNEQFF.

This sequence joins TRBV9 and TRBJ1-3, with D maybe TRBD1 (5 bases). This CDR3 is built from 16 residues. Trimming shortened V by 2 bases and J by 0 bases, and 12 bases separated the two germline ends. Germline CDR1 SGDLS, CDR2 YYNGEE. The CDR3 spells CASSVTTGVSGNTIYF. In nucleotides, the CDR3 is TGTGCCAGCAGCGTTACTACAGGTGTCTCTGGAAACACCATATATTTT.

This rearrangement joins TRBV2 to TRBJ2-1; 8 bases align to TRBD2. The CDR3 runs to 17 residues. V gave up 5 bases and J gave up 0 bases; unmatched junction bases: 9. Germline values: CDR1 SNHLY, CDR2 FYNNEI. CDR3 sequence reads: CASSRTREGSSYNEQFF. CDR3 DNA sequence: TGTGCCAGCAGTCGTACTCGGGAGGGATCCTCCTACAATGAGCAGTTCTTC.

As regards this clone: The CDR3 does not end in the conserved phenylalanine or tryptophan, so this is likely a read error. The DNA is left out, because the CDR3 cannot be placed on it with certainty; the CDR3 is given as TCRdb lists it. CDR3 sequence reads: CAHKRGPGVGS. The J gene is TRBJ2-7, the V gene TRBV7-9; the table's D call TRBD2 went unverified against the DNA. The germline V gene encodes CDR1 SEHNR and CDR2 FQNEAQ (reference sequence). Including both end residues, the CDR3 is 11 amino acids long.

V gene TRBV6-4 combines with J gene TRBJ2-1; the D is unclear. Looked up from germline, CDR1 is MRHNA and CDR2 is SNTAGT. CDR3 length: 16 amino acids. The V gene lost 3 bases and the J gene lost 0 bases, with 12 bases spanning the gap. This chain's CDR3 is CASSDTGFSSYNEQFF. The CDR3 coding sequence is TGTGCCAGCAGTGATACCGGGTTCAGCTCCTACAATGAGCAGTTCTTC.

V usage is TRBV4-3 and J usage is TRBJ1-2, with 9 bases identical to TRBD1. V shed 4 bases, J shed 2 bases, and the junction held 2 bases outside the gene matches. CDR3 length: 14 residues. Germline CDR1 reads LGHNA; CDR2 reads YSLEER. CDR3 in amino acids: CASSLGTGNYGYTF. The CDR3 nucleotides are TGCGCCAGCAGCCTCGGGACAGGGAACTATGGCTACACCTTC.

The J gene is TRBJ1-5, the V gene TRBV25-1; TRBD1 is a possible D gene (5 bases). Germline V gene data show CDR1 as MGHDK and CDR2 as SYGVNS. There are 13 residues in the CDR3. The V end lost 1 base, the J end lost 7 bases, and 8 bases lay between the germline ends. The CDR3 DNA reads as TGTGCCAGCAGTGAATTTGGGGGGCAGCCCCAGCATTTT. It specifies CASSEFGGQPQHF.

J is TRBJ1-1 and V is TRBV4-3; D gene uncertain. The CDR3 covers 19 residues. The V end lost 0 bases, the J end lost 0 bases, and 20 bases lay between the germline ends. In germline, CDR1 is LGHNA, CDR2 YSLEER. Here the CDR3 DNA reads TGCGCCAGCAGCCAAGAACCCTCTCAGAGTTCTCCCATGAACACTGAAGCTTTCTTT. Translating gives CASSQEPSQSSPMNTEAFF.

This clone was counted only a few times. DNA for the CDR3: TGTGCCAGTAGTACGCCGGGACACCCAGTCTACGAGCAGTACTTC. Translating it yields CASSTPGHPVYEQYF. This chain links TRBV19 with TRBJ2-7; a weak D match, TRBD1 (6 bases). Per germline, CDR1 LNHDA and CDR2 SQIVND (reference sequence). Trimming shortened V by 4 bases and J by 3 bases, and 16 bases separated the two germline ends. The CDR3 extends over 15 amino acids.

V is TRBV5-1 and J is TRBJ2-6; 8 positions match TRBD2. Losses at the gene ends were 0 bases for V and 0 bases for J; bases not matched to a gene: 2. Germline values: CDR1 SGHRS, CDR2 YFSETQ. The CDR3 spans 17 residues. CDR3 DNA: TGCGCCAGCAGCTTGGGTAGCGGGGTCTCTGGGGCCAACGTCCTGACTTTC. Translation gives CASSLGSGVSGANVLTF.